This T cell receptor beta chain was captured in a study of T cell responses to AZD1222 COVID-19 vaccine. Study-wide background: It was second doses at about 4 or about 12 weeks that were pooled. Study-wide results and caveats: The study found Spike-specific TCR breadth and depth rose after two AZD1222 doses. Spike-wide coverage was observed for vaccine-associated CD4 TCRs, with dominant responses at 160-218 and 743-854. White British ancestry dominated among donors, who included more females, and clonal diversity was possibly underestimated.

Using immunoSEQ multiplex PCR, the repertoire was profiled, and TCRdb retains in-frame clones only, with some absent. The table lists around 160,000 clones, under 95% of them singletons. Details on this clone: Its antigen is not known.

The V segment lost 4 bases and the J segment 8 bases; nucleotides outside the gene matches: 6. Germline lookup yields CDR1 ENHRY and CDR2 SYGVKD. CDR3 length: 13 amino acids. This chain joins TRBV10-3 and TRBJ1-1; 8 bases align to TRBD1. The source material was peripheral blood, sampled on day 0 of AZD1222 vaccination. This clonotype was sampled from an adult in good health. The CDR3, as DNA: TGTGCCATCAGTGGGACAGGGAGGGGAGAAGCTTTCTTT. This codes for CAISGTGRGEAFF.